A single sample is the source of the 17 T cell receptor beta chains below, sequenced in a study of T cell responses to AZD1222 COVID-19 vaccine. TCRdb's table, derived via immunoSEQ multiplex PCR, lists solely in-frame clones and lacks some. The data show some 130,000 clones, around nine tenths seen once. The source was peripheral blood, collected on day 0 of AZD1222 vaccination. The receptors shown here come from an adult in good health.

The rearrangement joins TRBV7-2 to TRBJ2-1; D possibly uses TRBD1 or TRBD2 (7 bases each). Deletions cut 3 bases from V and 2 bases from J, with 11 bases between. This CDR3 comprises 15 residues. The germline V gene has CDR1 SGHTA and CDR2 FQGNSA. The CDR3 DNA sequence: TGTGCCAGCAGCTTCCAGGGGGGGGCCTACAATGAGCAGTTCTTC. Residues: CASSFQGGAYNEQFF.

The chain recombines TRBV19 with TRBJ1-2, with D possibly matching TRBD1 (6 bases). From germline, CDR1 is LNHDA and CDR2 SQIVND (reference sequence). This CDR3 is built from 14 residues. V was pared by 7 bases and J by 4 bases, with 16 bases between. CDR3 amino acids: CASNLWGRAYGYTF. The CDR3 DNA follows: TGTGCCAGTAATCTATGGGGGCGGGCCTATGGCTACACCTTC.

The chain combines TRBV6-5 with TRBJ1-5; D uncertain. Germline values: CDR1 MNHEY, CDR2 SVGAGI. The V and J ends lost 0 bases and 8 bases respectively, with 14 bases between them. The CDR3 totals 15 residues. CDR3 sequence: CASSYSGSLEEPQHF. In DNA, the CDR3 is TGTGCCAGCAGTTACTCAGGGTCCTTGGAGGAGCCCCAGCATTTT.

The rearrangement joins TRBV7-9 to TRBJ1-2; 8 bases are a match to TRBD1. Looked up from germline, CDR1 is SEHNR and CDR2 is FQNEAQ (reference sequence). Losses at the gene ends were 0 bases for V and 6 bases for J; bases not matched to a gene: 6. The length of the CDR3 is 15 residues. The CDR3 DNA reads TGTGCCAGCAGCTTAGCTGGCAGGGGGCTTGATGGCTACACCTTC. Protein product: CASSLAGRGLDGYTF.

This sequence joins TRBV19 and TRBJ1-2; 7 bases fit TRBD1. The CDR3 sequence is 13 residues long. V lost 5 bases and J lost 8; bases outside the gene matches: 8. Germline CDR1 reads LNHDA; CDR2 reads SQIVND (reference sequence). The CDR3 is CASSFGTALGYTF. In DNA, the CDR3 is TGTGCCAGTAGTTTCGGGACAGCACTAGGCTACACCTTC.

The chain couples TRBV5-4 to TRBJ1-3, with D possibly TRBD1 on 5 matching bases. This CDR3 has 14 amino acids. The V end lost 4 bases, the J end lost 2 bases, and 10 bases lay between the germline ends. The germline V gene encodes CDR1 SGHNT and CDR2 YYREEE (reference sequence). CDR3 protein: CASSRGNTGNTIYF. CDR3 nucleotides: TGTGCCAGCAGCCGGGGGAATACTGGAAACACCATATATTTT.

The V and J genes are TRBV19 and TRBJ2-5; 9 nucleotides match TRBD2. Germline CDR1 is LNHDA and CDR2 is SQIVND (reference sequence). The CDR3 has 15 residues. With V trimmed by 1 base and J by 4 bases, 4 bases remained unmatched. The CDR3 region has the DNA TGTGCCAGTAGTATAGGTCAGCGGGAGGTAGAGACCCAGTACTTC. Translated, it gives CASSIGQREVETQYF.

This rearrangement joins TRBV6-1 to TRBJ1-2; the D is unclear. V lost 2 bases and J lost 4, with 11 bases in between. This CDR3 is 14 amino acids long. Germline V gene data show CDR1 as MNHNS and CDR2 as SASEGT. CDR3 DNA: TGTGCCAGCAGTGAAAACGCAAGTGGCTATGGCTACACCTTC. Protein: CASSENASGYGYTF.

J is TRBJ1-3 and V is TRBV2, with a tentative D call TRBD1 (5 bases). V was clipped by 4 bases and J by 0 bases, with 7 bases between them. The CDR3 loop spans 14 amino acids. CDR1 and CDR2 (germline): SNHLY, FYNNEI. The CDR3 reads CASSATGSGNTIYF. The CDR3 DNA reads TGTGCCAGCAGTGCCACAGGCTCTGGAAACACCATATATTTT.

The rearrangement uses TRBV19 and TRBJ1-1; possibly TRBD1 for D (5 bases). This CDR3 comprises 15 residues. Per germline, CDR1 LNHDA and CDR2 SQIVND (reference sequence). Trimming removed 5 bases at V and 5 bases at J, with 18 bases between. CDR3 sequence (DNA): TGTGCCAGTAGTCCCAGGGCGCAGGGTTGGACTGAAGCTTTCTTT. Translated, it gives CASSPRAQGWTEAFF.

This chain connects TRBV6-5 to TRBJ1-6, with D unresolved. CDR3 length: 14 amino acids. Trimming took 5 bases from V and 0 from J, leaving 5 bases between them. From germline, CDR1 is MNHEY and CDR2 SVGAGI. The CDR3, as DNA: TGTGCCAGCAGTCGGAGCTCCTATAATTCACCCCTCCACTTT. It yields the protein CASSRSSYNSPLHF.

The rearrangement joins TRBV7-9 to TRBJ1-4; no clear D gene. Trimming shortened V by 7 bases and J by 3 bases, and 12 bases separated the two germline ends. CDR3 length: 14 amino acids. From germline, CDR1 is SEHNR and CDR2 FQNEAQ (reference sequence). CDR3 sequence: CASNIGGPNEKLFF. CDR3 in DNA: TGTGCCAGCAATATCGGAGGGCCTAATGAAAAACTGTTTTTT.

The V and J genes are TRBV7-9 and TRBJ1-1; a possible D gene is TRBD1 (5 bases). Looked up from germline, CDR1 is SEHNR and CDR2 is FQNEAQ (reference sequence). Trimming left V 1 base short and J 4 bases short, with 13 bases between. The CDR3 has 15 residues. CDR3 loop: CASSLESRAGTEAFF. DNA of the CDR3: TGTGCCAGCAGCTTAGAGAGCAGGGCAGGCACTGAAGCTTTCTTT.

The J gene is TRBJ1-1, the V gene TRBV3-1 (or the pseudogene TRBV3-2); D is undetermined. Germline V gene lookup returns CDR1 LGHDT and CDR2 YNNKEL (reference sequence). Trimming removed 3 bases from V and 4 bases from J, with 12 bases in between. This CDR3 region has 14 residues. CDR3 DNA sequence: TGTGCCAGCAGCCAGGGAGGGATAGGCACTGAAGCTTTCTTT. This encodes CASSQGGIGTEAFF.

The J gene is TRBJ2-1, the V gene TRBV28; D gene ambiguous. The CDR3 length is 12 residues. Deletions cut 2 bases from V and 6 bases from J, with 5 bases between. The V gene's germline CDR1 is MDHEN and CDR2 SYDVKM. CDR3 protein: CASSLGSNEQFF. The DNA for the CDR3 is TGTGCCAGCAGTTTAGGAAGCAATGAGCAGTTCTTC.

V is TRBV7-3 and J is TRBJ1-6; possible D gene TRBD1, 6 bases. CDR3 length equals 15 residues. CDR1 is SGHTA, CDR2 FQGTGA, per germline. Trimming shortened V by 2 bases and J by 10 bases, and 15 bases separated the two germline ends. The CDR3 bases are TGTGCCAGCAGCTTATCGTCGGCAGGGGCCTCACCCCTCCACTTT. It codes for CASSLSSAGASPLHF.

J is TRBJ1-5 and V is TRBV19; 8 nucleotides align to TRBD1. Germline CDR1 is LNHDA and CDR2 is SQIVND (reference sequence). Trimming removed 8 bases from V and 3 bases from J; junction bases left unmatched: 6. The CDR3 has 14 residues. This CDR3 is CASSTGGINQPQHF. The CDR3 coding sequence is TGTGCCAGTTCCACAGGGGGGATCAATCAGCCCCAGCATTTT.